The text below deals with one TCR beta chain. The antigen remains unidentified. The data were obtained in a study of CD8 T cells in Susac syndrome. Findings and caveats of the study: The study's TCR sequencing and HLA analysis covered a relatively small number of individuals, and the study acknowledged this.

With 2 bases removed from V and 0 bases from J, the gap between germline ends came to 17 bases. The CDR3 spans 18 residues. The germline V gene encodes CDR1 MDHEN and CDR2 SYDVKM. Patients with stable or active relapsing-remitting disease, all of them treatment-naive, made up the multiple sclerosis controls. Bulk CD8+ and CD4+ cells came from magnetic negative isolation; CD8+ TEMRA by FACS. With random hexamers, reverse transcription was performed on 0.5 to 1 ug of RNA. An immunoSEQ multiplex PCR generated amplified TCR beta CDR3 products spanning 54 Vbeta and 13 Jbeta. In TCRdb, the immunoSEQ multiplex PCR reads were re-called with MiXCR into one record per CDR3 protein. The sample holds over 350,000 distinct CDR3 sequences; more than 80% are singletons and the top ten take approximately 0.12%.

The TCR comes from a human donor with multiple sclerosis. The material sequenced was CD8+ T cells from PBMCs. The gene calls are TRBV28 and TRBJ2-1, with D perhaps matching TRBD2 (6 bases). CDR3 sequence: CASSLPTSPRSSYNEQFF. The CDR3 DNA reads TGTGCCAGCAGTTTACCCACTAGCCCTCGAAGCTCCTACAATGAGCAGTTCTTC.